This is a list of T cell receptor beta chains from one sample in a study of cytomegalovirus exposure and HLA in healthy donors. TCRdb's table, derived via immunoSEQ multiplex PCR, lists solely in-frame clones and lacks some. The sample shows over 100,000 clones, roughly 8.8% of them seen only once. Source material: PBMCs. Receptors originate from a woman aged 35 to 49 in good health and CMV-seropositive. Each CDR3 is given with its conserved first and last residue. The D gene is left open where the match is weak. Expanded clones get a size class; other rows say once, few or many, or leave the size out.

TRBV18	TRBJ2-1	few	15	TRBD1	CASSPPGTGVNEQFF	TGTGCCAGCTCCCCCCCAGGGACAGGGGTGAATGAGCAGTTCTTC
TRBV19	TRBJ2-5	-	17	TRBD2	CASSELPGGDLKETQYF	TGTGCCAGTAGTGAACTCCCGGGGGGAGATCTCAAAGAGACCCAGTACTTC
TRBV5-1	TRBJ2-7	few	18	-	CASSLFRQKGDKNYEQYF	TGCGCCAGCAGCCTTTTCCGCCAAAAAGGGGACAAGAACTACGAGCAGTACTTC
TRBV27	TRBJ2-7	-	15	TRBD1	CASSRAGGKVYEQYF	TGTGCCAGCAGTAGAGCAGGGGGCAAGGTTTACGAGCAGTACTTC
TRBV25-1	TRBJ1-1	-	14	-	CASSEFGGSPEAFF	TGTGCCAGCAGTGAATTCGGGGGGTCGCCTGAAGCTTTCTTT
TRBV11-3	TRBJ2-3	few	14	TRBD2	CASSLIEASGAQYF	TGTGCCAGCAGCTTAATCGAGGCTAGCGGGGCGCAGTATTTT
TRBV4-2	TRBJ1-2	-	16	-	CASSQDLGAVNYGYTF	TGTGCCAGCAGCCAAGATTTGGGGGCGGTTAACTATGGCTACACCTTC
TRBV2	TRBJ2-1	-	11	-	CASTTYNEQFF	TGTGCCAGCACCACATACAATGAGCAGTTCTTC
TRBV2	TRBJ2-2	few	16	TRBD2	CASSATSGGVGGELFF	TGTGCCAGCAGTGCGACTAGCGGGGGAGTCGGCGGGGAGCTGTTTTTT
TRBV29-1	TRBJ1-4	-	14	TRBD1	CSANDRGRGEKLFF	TGCAGCGCAAATGACAGGGGGCGAGGTGAAAAACTGTTTTTT
TRBV6-1	TRBJ2-5	-	14	-	CASSGRGPQEAQYF	TGTGCCAGCAGTGGGAGGGGCCCCCAAGAGGCCCAGTACTTC
TRBV19	TRBJ1-5	few	15	TRBD1	CASSPQGVQNQPQHF	TGTGCCAGTAGTCCCCAGGGGGTTCAAAATCAGCCCCAGCATTTT
TRBV7-2	TRBJ2-7	-	15	TRBD1	CASSLWTGDLGEQYF	TGTGCCAGCAGTCTATGGACAGGGGATTTAGGTGAGCAGTACTTC
TRBV7-8	TRBJ1-2	few	14	-	CASSLGGGTYGYTF	TGTGCCAGCAGCTTAGGGGGGGGGACTTATGGCTACACCTTC
TRBV7-9	TRBJ2-3	few	12	-	CASSHYTDTQYF	TGTGCCAGCAGCCACTACACAGATACGCAGTATTTT
TRBV25-1	TRBJ1-1	few	8	-	CASKRAFF	TGTGCCAGCAAGCGGGCTTTCTTT
TRBV6-1	TRBJ1-5	few	17	TRBD1	CASSAKTGTGGWQPQHF	TGTGCCAGCAGTGCAAAGACCGGGACAGGGGGTTGGCAGCCCCAGCATTTT
TRBV7-9	TRBJ2-3	-	13	-	CASSSPRGDTQYF	TGTGCCAGCAGCTCCCCAAGGGGTGATACGCAGTATTTT
TRBV11-3	TRBJ2-3	-	16	-	CASSSIVGQKADTQYF	TGTGCCAGCAGCTCGATCGTAGGACAGAAAGCAGATACGCAGTATTTT
TRBV2	TRBJ2-5	-	14	TRBD1	CASTLGGSLETQYF	TGTGCCAGCACCCTAGGGGGCAGCCTAGAGACCCAGTACTTC
TRBV6-5	TRBJ1-1	few	13	-	CASSWGGDTEAFF	TGTGCCAGCAGCTGGGGGGGGGACACTGAAGCTTTCTTT
TRBV2	TRBJ1-1	few	13	-	CASIWSVNTEAFF	TGTGCCAGCATTTGGTCAGTGAACACTGAAGCTTTCTTT
TRBV10-3	TRBJ2-6	-	18	TRBD1	CAISIQATGVAGANVLTF	TGTGCCATCAGTATTCAGGCTACAGGGGTAGCGGGGGCCAACGTCCTGACTTTC
TRBV11-3	TRBJ1-3	few	16	-	CASSYLQGPSGNTIYF	TGTGCCAGCAGCTACCTGCAGGGGCCCTCTGGAAACACCATATATTTT
TRBV7-8	TRBJ2-3	few	15	TRBD2	CASSSLAGATDTQYF	TGTGCCAGCAGCTCCCTAGCGGGGGCCACAGATACGCAGTATTTT
TRBV5-4	TRBJ2-3	-	16	TRBD2	CASSVSGGALTDTQYF	TGTGCCAGCAGCGTTAGCGGGGGGGCTCTTACAGATACGCAGTATTTT
TRBV9	TRBJ2-3	-	14	-	CASSVTAGTDTQYF	TGTGCCAGCAGCGTAACGGCGGGCACAGATACGCAGTATTTT
TRBV7-8	TRBJ2-7	-	15	TRBD2	CASSFSGTSLGEQYF	TGTGCCAGCAGCTTCTCCGGGACTAGCTTGGGCGAGCAGTACTTC
TRBV27	TRBJ2-1	few	14	-	CASSPTSPYNEQFF	TGTGCCAGCAGCCCTACTAGCCCCTACAATGAGCAGTTCTTC
TRBV19	TRBJ1-5	few	11	TRBD1	CASSKTGGQHF	TGTGCCAGTAGTAAGACAGGGGGCCAGCATTTT
TRBV6-1	TRBJ1-6	-	20	-	CASSEPRGRQASSYNSPLHF	TGTGCCAGCAGTGAACCGCGTGGCCGACAGGCGAGCTCCTATAATTCACCCCTCCACTTT